Below are 18 T cell receptor beta chains sequenced from a single sample in a study of T cells after yellow fever vaccination. TCRdb used MiXCR to reprocess the 5' RACE reads, holding one entry per CDR3 protein. The sample lists tens of thousands of distinct CDR3 sequences; over 6.5% were seen once. The material sequenced was CD8+ T cells sorted from PBMCs, taken about 49 days after the first yellow fever vaccination. The receptors here all came from a man aged 18 to 30 who received the YFV17D yellow fever vaccine.

This clonotype was recorded many times. Here the CDR3 reads CASSEGQLSTDTQYF. The CDR3 DNA follows: TGCGCCAGCAGCGAGGGACAATTAAGCACAGATACGCAGTATTTT. The chain couples TRBV5-1 to TRBJ2-3, with a tentative D call TRBD1 (6 bases). The CDR3 has 15 amino acids. Deletions cut 4 bases from V and 0 bases from J, with 12 bases between. CDR1 and CDR2 from the germline V gene are SGHRS and YFSETQ.

This clonotype occurred many times. The V call is TRBV9, the J call TRBJ1-1; 11 bases map to TRBD1. V dropped 3 bases and J dropped 3; count of bases not matched to a gene: 4. The length of the CDR3 is 15 residues. The germline V gene has CDR1 SGDLS and CDR2 YYNGEE. CDR3 residues: CASSAGGQGDTEAFF. CDR3 nucleotides: TGTGCCAGCAGCGCAGGGGGACAGGGGGACACTGAAGCTTTCTTT. Filled out from reference TRBV9 and TRBJ1-1, the complete variable domain reads DSGVTQTPKHLITATGQRVTLRCSPRSGDLSVYWYQQSLDQGLQFLIQYYNGEERAKGNILERFSAQQFPDLHSELNLSSLELGDSALYFCASSAGGQGDTEAFFGQGTRLTVV.

This clonotype was seen repeatedly, ten times or more. Compared with germline, one end of the junction differs, possibly owing to a read error. The V call is TRBV4-3, the J call TRBJ2-2; TRBD2 is a possible D gene (5 bases). The CDR3 consists of 14 residues. Germline lookup yields CDR1 LGHNA and CDR2 YSLEER. The DNA for the CDR3 is TGCGCCAGCAGCGAAGAGAGGGCCACCGGGGAGCTGTTTTTT. Encoded protein: CASSEERATGELFF.

In this sample, this clonotype turned up a few times. V is TRBV27 and J is TRBJ2-3; D gene unclear. CDR3 size: 14 residues. V lost 0 bases and J lost 4, with 8 bases in between. Germline V gene sequence: CDR1 MNHEY, CDR2 SMNVEV (reference sequence). The CDR3 DNA follows: TGTGCCAGCAGTTTATCTTTTCTCCCAGATACGCAGTATTTT. This codes for CASSLSFLPDTQYF.

This clonotype was seen repeatedly, ten times or more. The J gene is TRBJ2-7, the V gene TRBV5-1, with D possibly being TRBD1 (5 bases). V was clipped by 0 bases and J by 0 bases, with 7 bases between them. This CDR3 spans 14 amino acids. Looked up from germline, CDR1 is SGHRS and CDR2 is YFSETQ. The CDR3 region is CASSLEGFSYEQYF. In nucleotides, the CDR3 is TGCGCCAGCAGCTTGGAGGGGTTCTCCTACGAGCAGTACTTC.

This clonotype was picked up many times. The V gene is TRBV24-1, the J gene TRBJ2-3; 7 nucleotides agree with TRBD2. The CDR3 is 15 amino acids. Germline V gene lookup returns CDR1 KGHDR and CDR2 SFDVKD. V lost 6 bases and J lost 0; bases outside the gene matches: 5. The CDR3 nucleotides are TGTGCCACCAGTCCAGCGGGAACTAGCACAGATACGCAGTATTTT. This codes for CATSPAGTSTDTQYF.

The sample holds a few counts of this clonotype. J is TRBJ1-2 and V is TRBV7-8, with 7 bases aligning to TRBD1. The germline V gene has CDR1 SGHVS and CDR2 FQNEAQ. There are 15 residues in the CDR3. With 0 bases clipped from V and 3 bases from J, the junction kept 4 bases outside the gene matches. The CDR3: CASSLAEGADYGYTF. The DNA for the CDR3 is TGTGCCAGCAGCTTAGCGGAGGGGGCAGACTATGGCTACACCTTC.

This clonotype was detected many times. The chain is built from TRBV4-2 and TRBJ2-3; weak D call: TRBD1 (5 bases). V shed 2 bases and J shed 1 base, with 16 bases lying between them. CDR1 and CDR2 from the germline V gene are LGHNA and YNFKEQ. The CDR3 loop spans 17 amino acids. Here the CDR3 reads CASSQPLTGFGTDTQYF. Written as DNA, the CDR3 is TGTGCCAGCAGCCAACCTCTCACAGGCTTTGGCACAGATACGCAGTATTTT.

This clonotype was recorded many times. This sequence joins TRBV27 and TRBJ2-2, with a weak D call TRBD2 (7 bases). Between the trimmed V and J ends, which lost 0 bases and 4 bases, there was a span of 12 bases. Germline CDR1 and CDR2: MNHEY and SMNVEV (reference sequence). The CDR3 runs 16 residues. CDR3 sequence reads: CASSLSTGGLTGELFF. The CDR3 DNA reads as TGTGCCAGCAGTTTATCGACGGGGGGCCTCACCGGGGAGCTGTTTTTT.

This clonotype appeared many times. The chain joins TRBV5-1 to TRBJ1-1, with TRBD1 matching 9 bases. The CDR3 sequence is 15 residues long. The ends lost 5 bases at V and 5 bases at J; junction bases unmatched: 10. Per the germline V gene, CDR1 is SGHRS and CDR2 is YFSETQ. DNA of the CDR3: TGCGCCAGCAGTTTCTTTGACAGGGGGAGAACTGAAGCTTTCTTT. Protein: CASSFFDRGRTEAFF.

This clonotype was counted ten times or more. The chain recombines TRBV3-1 with TRBJ1-6, with a tentative D call TRBD1 (5 bases). Germline CDR1 is LGHDT and CDR2 is YNNKEL (reference sequence). Trimming removed 4 bases at V and 4 bases at J, with 11 bases between. This CDR3 has 15 amino acids. CDR3 sequence (DNA): TGTGCCAGCAGCCTTGACAGTTGGTATAATTCACCCCTCCACTTT. This gives the protein CASSLDSWYNSPLHF.

Ten or more counts support this clonotype. V gene TRBV10-2 combines with J gene TRBJ2-1; 9 nucleotides line up with TRBD1. Per the germline V gene, CDR1 is WSHSY and CDR2 is SAAADI. The CDR3 sequence is 19 residues long. V was clipped by 6 bases and J by 0 bases; unmatched bases: 15. The DNA for the CDR3 is TGCGCCAGCAGAGTCCCGGGACAGGGACCCGAAAGCTCCTACAATGAGCAGTTCTTC. As protein: CASRVPGQGPESSYNEQFF.

The V gene is TRBV12-3 or TRBV12-4, the J gene TRBJ1-2; 7 bases align to TRBD1. The CDR3 is 15 residues long. Trimming at V came to 5 bases and at J to 3 bases, leaving 9 bases not matched to a gene. As DNA, the CDR3 is TGTGCCAGCAGTCCGGGGACAGACCCTTACTATGGCTACACCTTC. Protein sequence: CASSPGTDPYYGYTF.

The chain links TRBV25-1 to TRBJ2-7, with 8 bases identical to TRBD1. CDR3 length: 16 amino acids. Germline CDR1 MGHDK, CDR2 SYGVNS. V lost 3 bases to trimming and J lost 0 bases; unmatched junction nucleotides: 7. The CDR3 DNA sequence: TGTGCCAGCAGTGAGACCCGACAGGGGATCTCCTACGAGCAGTACTTC. This encodes CASSETRQGISYEQYF.

This clonotype was seen at least ten times. The chain employs TRBV4-1 and TRBJ2-7; D tentatively fits TRBD1 or TRBD2 (6 bases each). CDR3 length: 15 residues. Germline V CDR1 and CDR2: MGHRA, YSYEKL. Trimming removed 5 bases from V and 2 bases from J, with 16 bases in between. The CDR3 protein is CASSSTGGETYEQYF. In DNA form, the CDR3 reads TGCGCCAGCAGCTCAACCGGGGGCGAGACCTACGAGCAGTACTTC.

The table lists this clonotype with a few counts. The chain carries TRBV27 and TRBJ1-5; D is unresolved. The CDR3 extends over 14 amino acids. Trimming removed 0 bases at V and 6 bases at J, with 9 bases between. Germline loops: CDR1 MNHEY, CDR2 SMNVEV (reference sequence). CDR3 sequence reads: CASSLSGFVQPQHF. Here the CDR3 DNA reads TGTGCCAGCAGTTTATCGGGGTTCGTTCAGCCCCAGCATTTT.

The rearrangement links TRBV6-5 to TRBJ2-1, with 12 bases identical to TRBD2. CDR3 length equals 15 residues. Germline V gives CDR1 MNHEY, CDR2 SVGAGI. V was clipped by 2 bases and J by 9 bases; unmatched bases: 5. This chain's CDR3 is CASSYRLAGGLEQFF. In DNA, the CDR3 is TGTGCCAGCAGTTACAGGCTAGCGGGGGGGCTTGAGCAGTTCTTC.

Only a few counts were recorded for this clonotype. The chain couples TRBV28 to TRBJ1-5; tentatively, D is TRBD1 (5 bases). This CDR3 is 17 amino acids long. Germline CDR1 is MDHEN and CDR2 is SYDVKM. V was cut by 3 bases and J by 3 bases, with 18 bases left in between. Written as DNA, the CDR3 is TGTGCCAGCAGTTTCTTGGTCGGGCAGGGATTCAATCAGCCCCAGCATTTT. It codes for CASSFLVGQGFNQPQHF.